A selection of T cell receptor beta chains follows, all from one sample in a study of OX40 agonist ivuxolimab in advanced cancers. Only in-frame clones appear in the TCRdb table, and some are missing; sequencing was by immunoSEQ multiplex PCR. The data show roughly 40,000 clones, over 75% seen once. This specimen consisted of CD4+ or CD8+ T cells sorted from blood, obtained in a trial of the OX40 agonist ivuxolimab. All receptors derive from an adult with an advanced solid tumor such as melanoma, head and neck, liver or kidney cancer. Each CDR3 is given with its conserved first and last residue. Each record gives: J gene, V gene, D gene, clone size, CDR3 protein, CDR3 DNA. D genes are given only for firm matches. Rows may omit the clone size; those that give it use once, few, many or a size class.

j_call: TRBJ2-3
v_call: TRBV6-6
d_call: -
clone_size: -
cdr3_aa: CASSYADDTQYF
cdr3_nt: TGTGCCAGCAGTTACGCGGACGATACGCAGTATTTT

j_call: TRBJ1-2
v_call: TRBV19
d_call: -
clone_size: few
cdr3_aa: CASSLQGYRGYTF
cdr3_nt: TGTGCCAGTAGTCTGCAGGGGTATCGTGGCTACACCTTC

j_call: TRBJ1-5
v_call: TRBV7-9
d_call: TRBD1
clone_size: -
cdr3_aa: CASSLALTTGWGNQPQHF
cdr3_nt: TGTGCCAGCAGCTTAGCGCTAACGACAGGGTGGGGCAATCAGCCCCAGCATTTT

j_call: TRBJ2-3
v_call: TRBV5-6
d_call: TRBD2
clone_size: -
cdr3_aa: CASSSVAGGPTDTQYF
cdr3_nt: TGTGCCAGCAGCTCAGTAGCGGGAGGACCCACAGATACGCAGTATTTT

j_call: TRBJ2-2
v_call: TRBV30
d_call: TRBD2
clone_size: -
cdr3_aa: CAWDSGRANTGELFF
cdr3_nt: TGTGCCTGGGATAGCGGGAGGGCGAACACCGGGGAGCTGTTTTTT

j_call: TRBJ2-3
v_call: TRBV4-2
d_call: -
clone_size: -
cdr3_aa: CASSHKDGGADTQYF
cdr3_nt: TGTGCCAGCAGCCATAAGGACGGAGGGGCGGATACGCAGTATTTT

j_call: TRBJ1-1
v_call: TRBV6-5
d_call: TRBD1
clone_size: -
cdr3_aa: CASSYGRDSEAFF
cdr3_nt: TGTGCCAGCAGTTACGGTCGGGACAGTGAAGCTTTCTTT

j_call: TRBJ1-1
v_call: TRBV2
d_call: TRBD1
clone_size: -
cdr3_aa: CASRARTGMNTEAFF
cdr3_nt: TGTGCCAGCAGGGCACGGACAGGTATGAACACTGAAGCTTTCTTT

j_call: TRBJ1-1
v_call: TRBV5-1
d_call: -
clone_size: few
cdr3_aa: CASSLVQTEAFF
cdr3_nt: TGCGCCAGCAGCTTGGTGCAGACTGAAGCTTTCTTT

j_call: TRBJ2-1
v_call: TRBV10-3
d_call: TRBD2
clone_size: -
cdr3_aa: CAISSPRTSGSDNEQFF
cdr3_nt: TGTGCCATCAGTTCACCTCGTACTAGCGGGAGTGATAATGAGCAGTTCTTC

j_call: TRBJ2-1
v_call: TRBV11-1
d_call: -
clone_size: -
cdr3_aa: CASSLDGTPSNEQFF
cdr3_nt: TGTGCCAGCAGCTTAGACGGGACCCCTAGCAATGAGCAGTTCTTC

j_call: TRBJ2-2
v_call: TRBV15
d_call: TRBD2
clone_size: -
cdr3_aa: CATSRDRSGRATGELFF
cdr3_nt: TGTGCCACCAGCAGAGATAGAAGCGGGAGGGCCACCGGGGAGCTGTTTTTT

j_call: TRBJ1-1
v_call: TRBV2
d_call: -
clone_size: once
cdr3_aa: CASSGLVWVSEAFF
cdr3_nt: TGTGCCAGCAGTGGTCTGGTTTGGGTTAGTGAAGCTTTCTTT

j_call: TRBJ1-1
v_call: TRBV15
d_call: -
clone_size: few
cdr3_aa: CATRRGMGTEAFF
cdr3_nt: TGTGCCACCCGGAGGGGCATGGGCACTGAAGCTTTCTTT

j_call: TRBJ2-7
v_call: TRBV15
d_call: -
clone_size: once
cdr3_aa: CATSRDRAASYEQYF
cdr3_nt: TGTGCCACCAGCAGAGACAGGGCAGCATCCTACGAGCAGTACTTC

j_call: TRBJ2-1
v_call: TRBV2
d_call: -
clone_size: -
cdr3_aa: CASSDSVYTPNKQFF
cdr3_nt: TGTGCCAGCAGTGACTCGGTTTACACCCCTAATAAGCAGTTCTTC

j_call: TRBJ2-7
v_call: TRBV2
d_call: -
clone_size: -
cdr3_aa: CAVLTGSLFYEQYF
cdr3_nt: TGTGCCGTTTTAACAGGGTCCCTCTTCTACGAGCAGTACTTC

j_call: TRBJ2-3
v_call: TRBV4-3
d_call: TRBD2
clone_size: once
cdr3_aa: CASSQDLAGGVDTQYF
cdr3_nt: TGCGCCAGCAGCCAAGATCTAGCGGGAGGGGTAGATACGCAGTATTTT

j_call: TRBJ1-2
v_call: TRBV6-1
d_call: -
clone_size: -
cdr3_aa: CASLGSGYGYTF
cdr3_nt: TGTGCCAGCTTGGGCTCCGGCTATGGCTACACCTTC

j_call: TRBJ1-1
v_call: TRBV9
d_call: TRBD1
clone_size: -
cdr3_aa: CATGQGPILNTEAFF
cdr3_nt: TGTGCCACCGGACAGGGCCCGATACTGAACACTGAAGCTTTCTTT

j_call: TRBJ1-6
v_call: TRBV7-6
d_call: TRBD1
clone_size: -
cdr3_aa: CASSLGGGGEKSPLHF
cdr3_nt: TGTGCCAGCAGCTTAGGAGGAGGGGGCGAAAAGTCACCCCTCCACTTT

j_call: TRBJ2-7
v_call: TRBV7-9
d_call: TRBD1
clone_size: -
cdr3_aa: CASSGQGGEQYF
cdr3_nt: TGTGCCAGCAGCGGACAGGGTGGAGAGCAGTACTTC

j_call: TRBJ2-1
v_call: TRBV18
d_call: -
clone_size: -
cdr3_aa: CASSPTEQFF
cdr3_nt: TGTGCCAGCTCACCAACTGAGCAGTTCTTC

j_call: TRBJ1-1
v_call: TRBV2
d_call: -
clone_size: -
cdr3_aa: CASSEAPNYTEAFF
cdr3_nt: TGTGCCAGCAGTGAAGCGCCGAATTACACTGAAGCTTTCTTT

j_call: TRBJ2-5
v_call: TRBV6-1
d_call: -
clone_size: -
cdr3_aa: CASRKRRLETQYF
cdr3_nt: TGTGCCAGCAGAAAACGGAGGCTAGAGACCCAGTACTTC

j_call: TRBJ2-7
v_call: TRBV27
d_call: -
clone_size: once
cdr3_aa: CATSARHVTDLPREQYF
cdr3_nt: TGTGCCACCTCCGCACGCCATGTGACCGATCTCCCGAGGGAGCAGTACTTC

j_call: TRBJ2-3
v_call: TRBV27
d_call: -
clone_size: -
cdr3_aa: CASSQRTFSHTDTQYF
cdr3_nt: TGTGCCAGCAGTCAACGGACTTTTTCCCACACAGATACGCAGTATTTT

j_call: TRBJ2-2
v_call: TRBV5-1
d_call: TRBD1
clone_size: -
cdr3_aa: CASSVGTGGLTGELFF
cdr3_nt: TGCGCCAGCAGCGTCGGGACAGGGGGCTTGACCGGGGAGCTGTTTTTT

j_call: TRBJ1-6
v_call: TRBV6-5
d_call: -
clone_size: -
cdr3_aa: CATSVVFDSPLHF
cdr3_nt: TGTGCCACCTCGGTTGTGTTTGATTCACCCCTCCACTTT